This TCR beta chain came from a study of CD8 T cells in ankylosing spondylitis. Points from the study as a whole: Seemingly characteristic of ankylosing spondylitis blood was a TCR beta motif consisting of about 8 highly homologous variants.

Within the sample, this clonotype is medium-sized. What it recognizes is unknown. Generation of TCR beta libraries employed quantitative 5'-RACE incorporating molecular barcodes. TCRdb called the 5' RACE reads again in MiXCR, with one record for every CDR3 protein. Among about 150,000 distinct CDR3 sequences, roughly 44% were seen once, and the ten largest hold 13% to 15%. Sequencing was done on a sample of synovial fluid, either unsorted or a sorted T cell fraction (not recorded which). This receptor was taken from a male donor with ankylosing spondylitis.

DNA of the CDR3: TGCGCCAGCAGCCAAGGAGAGGGTAGCCACACAGATACGCAGTATTTT. Its protein product is CASSQGEGSHTDTQYF. The chain carries TRBV4-3 and TRBJ2-3; tentative D call: TRBD2 (5 bases). This CDR3 spans 16 amino acids. Germline lookup yields CDR1 LGHNA and CDR2 YSLEER. Trimming pared 1 base from V and 2 bases from J, leaving 13 bases between.